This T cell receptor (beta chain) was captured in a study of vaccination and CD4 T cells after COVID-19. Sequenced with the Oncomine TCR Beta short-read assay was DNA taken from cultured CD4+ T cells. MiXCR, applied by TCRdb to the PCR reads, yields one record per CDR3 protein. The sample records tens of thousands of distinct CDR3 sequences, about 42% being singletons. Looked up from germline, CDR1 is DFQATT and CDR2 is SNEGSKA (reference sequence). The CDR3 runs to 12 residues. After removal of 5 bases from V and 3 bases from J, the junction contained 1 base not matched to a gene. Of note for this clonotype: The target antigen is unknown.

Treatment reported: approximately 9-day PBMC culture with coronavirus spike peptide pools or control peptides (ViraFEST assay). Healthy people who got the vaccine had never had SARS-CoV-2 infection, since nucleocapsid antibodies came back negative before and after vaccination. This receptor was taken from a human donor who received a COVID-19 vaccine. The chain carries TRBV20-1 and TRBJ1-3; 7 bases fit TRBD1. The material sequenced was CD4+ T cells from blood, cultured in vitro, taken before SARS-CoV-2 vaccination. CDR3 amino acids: CSADRDGNTIYF. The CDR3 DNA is TGCAGTGCTGACAGGGATGGAAACACCATATATTTT.